A selection of T cell receptor beta chains follows, all from one sample in a study of T cell responses to AZD1222 COVID-19 vaccine. Using immunoSEQ multiplex PCR, the repertoire was profiled, and TCRdb retains in-frame clones only, with some absent. The repertoire consists of some 150,000 clones, with 90% occurring once and the leading ten covering roughly 3.1%. The sample here was peripheral blood, taken on day 0 of AZD1222 vaccination. The receptors originated from an adult in good health. Each CDR3 is given with its conserved first and last residue.

v_gene,j_gene,len,CDR3aa
TRBV7-9,TRBJ1-1,13,CASSLGRTMTAFF
TRBV19,TRBJ1-4,16,CASSIQRIATNEKLFF
TRBV5-6,TRBJ1-5,13,CASSLDRDQPQHF
TRBV29-1,TRBJ2-2,14,CSVGTSGPTGELFF
TRBV7-2,TRBJ1-3,14,CASSLDFSGNTIYF
TRBV5-1,TRBJ1-2,14,CASSASGANYGYTF
TRBV19,TRBJ2-7,18,CASSTGPGAGTGSYEQYF
TRBV19,TRBJ1-2,13,CASSHGSPYGYTF
TRBV30,TRBJ1-2,13,CAWRDRGYYGYTF
TRBV18,TRBJ2-7,12,CASSPQGREQYF
TRBV5-1,TRBJ2-7,13,CASSRGDSYEQYF
TRBV6-5,TRBJ1-3,15,CASSTDRTSGNTIYF
TRBV10-3,TRBJ2-1,15,CAISDTSGSYNEQFF
TRBV27,TRBJ2-2,18,CASSLRTAGASGTGELFF
TRBV1,TRBJ1-1,16,CTSSIGTGRLNTEAFF
TRBV5-1,TRBJ2-1,12,CASSLNYNEQFF
TRBV4-2,TRBJ1-2,13,CASSQENSKGYTF
TRBV12-3/TRBV12-4,TRBJ1-2,13,CASSLGDRYGYTF
TRBV18,TRBJ1-2,15,CASSPIDRENYGYTF
TRBV7-2,TRBJ2-1,16,CASSTKKGSGVDEQFF
TRBV5-1,TRBJ1-2,14,CASSFPDRESGYTF
TRBV5-1,TRBJ2-2,13,CASSLSEAGELFF
TRBV10-3,TRBJ2-3,17,CATSYGLAGGGTDTQYF
TRBV10-3,TRBJ2-1,13,CATGLAGPNEQFF
TRBV5-6,TRBJ2-3,16,CASSPGGWKGSDTQYF
TRBV29-1,TRBJ1-1,13,CSVLQGPGTEAFF
TRBV7-2,TRBJ2-5,13,CASSLTSSETQYF
TRBV28,TRBJ1-1,15,CASSTPPGQGARAFF
TRBV4-3,TRBJ2-2,16,CASSQARQGGTGELFF
TRBV6-5,TRBJ1-6,15,CASSLGTGGTSPLHF
TRBV7-2,TRBJ2-1,16,CASSLAGTSLANEQFF